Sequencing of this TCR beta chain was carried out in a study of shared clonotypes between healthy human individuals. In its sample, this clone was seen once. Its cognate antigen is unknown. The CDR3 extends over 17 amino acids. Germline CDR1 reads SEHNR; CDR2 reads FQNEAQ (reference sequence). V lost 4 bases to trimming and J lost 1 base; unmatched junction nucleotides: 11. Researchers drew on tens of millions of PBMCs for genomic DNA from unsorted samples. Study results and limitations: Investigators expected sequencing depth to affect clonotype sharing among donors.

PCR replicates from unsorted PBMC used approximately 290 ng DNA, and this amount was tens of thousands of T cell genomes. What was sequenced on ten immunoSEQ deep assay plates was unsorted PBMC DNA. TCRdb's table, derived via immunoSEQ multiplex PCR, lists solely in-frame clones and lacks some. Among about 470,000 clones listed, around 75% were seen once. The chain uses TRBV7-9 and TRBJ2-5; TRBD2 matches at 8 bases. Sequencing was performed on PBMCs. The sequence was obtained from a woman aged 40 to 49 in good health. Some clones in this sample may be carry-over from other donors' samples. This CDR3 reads CASSWVGVSGSQETQYF. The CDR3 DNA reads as TGTGCCAGCAGCTGGGTCGGGGTGAGCGGGAGCCAAGAGACCCAGTACTTC.